Following are 16 T cell receptor beta chains from one sample sequenced in a study of PD-L1 blockade in urothelial cancer. The repertoire was sequenced with immunoSEQ multiplex PCR; TCRdb's copy has only in-frame clones and lacks some. The sample lists 75,000 to 95,000 clones, 90% occurring once. Sequenced material: PBMCs, taken around atezolizumab (anti-PD-L1) treatment. The receptors derive from a man between 60 and 70 years old with urothelial cancer.

The chain has TRBV19 and TRBJ1-2; TRBD1 matches at 11 bases. Germline CDR1 LNHDA, CDR2 SQIVND (reference sequence). The V segment lost 6 bases and the J segment 3 bases; nucleotides outside the gene matches: 9. The CDR3 is 16 amino acids. CDR3 bases: TGTGCCAGTAGGAGCTCCGGGACAGGGGGTCACTATGGCTACACCTTC. This encodes CASRSSGTGGHYGYTF.

The chain recombines TRBV5-1 with TRBJ2-2; 7 positions agree with TRBD1. V shed 0 bases and J 3 bases; nucleotides not matched to a gene: 5. This CDR3 has 16 amino acids. Germline CDR1 reads SGHRS; CDR2 reads YFSETQ. The CDR3 DNA is TGCGCCAGCAGCTTGGTAGGACAGGTTTACACCGGGGAGCTGTTTTTT. Translation: CASSLVGQVYTGELFF.

This chain connects TRBV7-3 to TRBJ2-4; TRBD2 matches at 10 bases. CDR1 is SGHTA, CDR2 FQGTGA, per germline. CDR3 length: 15 amino acids. The ends lost 4 bases at V and 7 bases at J; junction bases unmatched: 7. The CDR3 DNA follows: TGTGCCAGCAGCTCCCTAGCGGGAGCGGGTAACATTCAGTACTTC. Its translation is CASSSLAGAGNIQYF.

The chain uses TRBV29-1 and TRBJ2-7; D is possibly TRBD1 (5 bases). V was pared by 0 bases and J by 6 bases, with 15 bases between. CDR1 SQVTM and CDR2 ANQGSEA come from the germline V gene. This CDR3 has 14 amino acids. CDR3 DNA sequence: TGCAGCGTTGAAGATGTCAGGGCGGAGAGCGAGCAGTACTTC. This encodes CSVEDVRAESEQYF.

The genes are TRBV5-1 and TRBJ2-3; 8 nucleotides align to TRBD2. V was pared by 5 bases and J by 5 bases, with 4 bases of the junction left unmatched. There are 13 residues in the CDR3. CDR1 and CDR2 from the germline V gene are SGHRS and YFSETQ. This CDR3 is CASSRGGEDTQYF. In nucleotides, the CDR3 is TGCGCCAGCAGTCGGGGGGGGGAAGATACGCAGTATTTT.

The CDR3 DNA sequence: TGTGCCAGCGAAGGGGGTTACACTGAAGCTTTCTTT. Protein sequence: CASEGGYTEAFF. The rearrangement uses TRBV25-1 and TRBJ1-1, with D perhaps matching TRBD1 (6 bases). Looked up from germline, CDR1 is MGHDK and CDR2 is SYGVNS. There are 12 residues in the CDR3. The germline V and J ends were trimmed by 8 bases and 3 bases, with 10 bases remaining between them.

The chain couples TRBV30 to TRBJ2-7, with 7 bases fitting TRBD2. Germline V lookup: CDR1 GTSNPN, CDR2 SVGIG (reference sequence). The trim removed 0 bases at V and 4 bases at J, leaving 6 bases unmatched. This CDR3 region has 14 residues. The chain's CDR3 is CAWSVPGGSYEQYF. Here the CDR3 DNA reads TGTGCCTGGAGTGTCCCCGGGGGGTCGTACGAGCAGTACTTC.

The V and J genes are TRBV6-5 and TRBJ2-5; D is undetermined. V was shortened by 3 bases and J by 2 bases, with 10 bases between the two germline ends. The CDR3 is 14 amino acids. Per the germline V gene, CDR1 is MNHEY and CDR2 is SVGAGI. The CDR3 region has the DNA TGTGCCAGCAGTTATACGCGGCAGCAAGAGACCCAGTACTTC. Translated: CASSYTRQQETQYF.

V is TRBV30 and J is TRBJ1-1; D not resolved. V lost 0 bases and J lost 6, with 11 bases in between. The CDR3 runs to 13 residues. Germline values: CDR1 GTSNPN, CDR2 SVGIG (reference sequence). CDR3: CAWSVTVKSEAFF. For the CDR3, the DNA is TGTGCCTGGAGTGTCACGGTAAAGTCTGAAGCTTTCTTT.

The chain couples TRBV5-7 to TRBJ1-5, with 7 bases matching TRBD1. TRBV5-7 is flagged as an ORF with uncertain function. The CDR3 runs 15 residues. The V and J ends lost 8 bases and 2 bases, in that order; junction bases with no gene match: 10. The CDR3 DNA sequence: TGTGCCAGACGTGACAGGGAGCGGTGCAATCAGCCCCAGCATTTT. Residues: CARRDRERCNQPQHF.

The chain carries TRBV18 and TRBJ1-4; 7 nucleotides line up with TRBD1. This CDR3 is built from 17 residues. The V segment lost 4 bases and the J segment 0 bases; nucleotides outside the gene matches: 8. Germline V gene sequence: CDR1 KGHSH, CDR2 LQKENI. The CDR3 loop is CASSRRGQPATNEKLFF. The CDR3 DNA sequence: TGTGCCAGCTCACGAAGGGGACAGCCTGCAACTAATGAAAAACTGTTTTTT.

This clone was counted only a few times. The V gene is TRBV11-2, the J gene TRBJ2-5, with 7 bases that match TRBD1. This CDR3 is 15 amino acids long. The V segment lost 1 base and the J segment 4 bases; nucleotides outside the gene matches: 6. The germline CDR1 and CDR2 sequences are SGHAT and FQNNGV. CDR3 nucleotide sequence: TGTGCCAGCAGCTTAGCCAGGGGGTGGGGAGAGACCCAGTACTTC. As protein: CASSLARGWGETQYF.

This chain connects TRBV18 to TRBJ2-1; 9 bases align to TRBD1. Germline V gene sequence: CDR1 KGHSH, CDR2 LQKENI. The CDR3 contains 14 residues. The J segment lost 6 bases and the V segment lost 6 bases, leaving 6 bases of the junction unmatched. The CDR3 DNA sequence: TGTGCCAGCTCCTCAGGACAGGGGATCAATGAGCAGTTCTTC. Protein: CASSSGQGINEQFF.

The rearrangement uses TRBV28 and TRBJ2-1, with D possibly matching TRBD2 (5 bases). The CDR3 has 12 residues. CDR1 is MDHEN, CDR2 SYDVKM, per germline. Trimming cost V 1 base and J 12 bases, with 10 bases left between them. The CDR3 loop is CASSLSGFVQFF. The CDR3 nucleotides read TGTGCCAGCAGTTTATCGGGGTTTGTGCAGTTCTTC.

This clone was observed a single time. This chain joins TRBV28 and TRBJ2-3; D ambiguous. The V end was cut by 2 bases, the J end by 4 bases, with 4 bases between. This CDR3 is 12 amino acids long. Germline-derived CDR1 and CDR2 are MDHEN and SYDVKM. The CDR3, as DNA: TGTGCCAGCAGTTTACTTTCAGATACGCAGTATTTT. This codes for CASSLLSDTQYF.

The chain has TRBV7-9 and TRBJ2-7; 14 bases agree with TRBD2. The germline CDR1 and CDR2 sequences are SEHNR and FQNEAQ (reference sequence). This CDR3 spans 15 amino acids. J was trimmed by 3 bases and V by 3 bases; bases with no gene match: 1. The CDR3 DNA sequence: TGTGCCAGCAGCTTGGGACTAGCGGGAGACTACGAGCAGTACTTC. It specifies CASSLGLAGDYEQYF. The whole variable domain, filled in from reference TRBV7-9 and TRBJ2-7, reads DTGVSQNPRHKITKRGQNVTFRCDPISEHNRLYWYRQTLGQGPEFLTYFQNEAQLEKSRLLSDRFSAERPKGSFSTLEIQRTEQGDSAMYLCASSLGLAGDYEQYFGPGTRLTVT.